This T cell receptor (beta chain) was captured in a study of response to subunit inactivated influenza vaccine. Study observations and caveats: The authors suggested that every seasonal influenza vaccination recruits few new T cells.

From the RT-PCR reads, TCRdb called clonotypes with MiXCR, one entry per CDR3 protein. The table shows approximately 530,000 distinct CDR3 sequences, with under 9% occurring only once. Comment on this clonotype: No antigen is known for it.

The CDR3 covers 14 residues. Looked up from germline, CDR1 is MNHNS and CDR2 is SASEGT. V trimming: 6 bases; J trimming: 7 bases; junction bases outside the gene matches: 7. This clonotype originated in a man between 50 and 69 years old who received an inactivated influenza vaccine. The sample was PBMCs from blood, taken less than 25 months after vaccination. The chain carries TRBV6-1 and TRBJ2-4; 9 positions match TRBD1. The CDR3 DNA is TGTGCCAGCAGGGTGGACAGGGGCGCCAACATTCAGTACTTC. Its protein is CASRVDRGANIQYF.